The clone carrying this T cell receptor (beta chain) was seen a handful of times. The target antigen is unknown. This record belongs to a study of blood T cells in healthy people across ages. As for the study in general: Through template switching, about one barcoded beta molecule was captured per two T cells, as measured in model experiments.

The study isolated at least 6.5 million PBMCs from each sample. The second PCR ran roughly 6 to 11 cycles with a sample-barcoded 5' primer and J-beta primers. Through a template-switch adaptor with 12 random nucleotides, each cDNA molecule received a tag. MiXCR, run by TCRdb on the 5' RACE reads, gives a single entry per CDR3 protein. The sample holds around 870,000 distinct CDR3 sequences, 29% seen once. The CDR3 covers 15 residues. The V gene end was trimmed by 5 bases and the J gene end by 5 bases; junction bases not matched to a gene: 10. Germline assignment: CDR1 SGHAT and CDR2 FQNNGV. Whole-study results and caveats: There were more naive CD4+ cells and higher diversity in long-lived donors than in aged donors.

This chain links TRBV11-2 with TRBJ2-3; the match to TRBD1 covers 7 bases. The TCR sequence derives from a woman aged 80 or older in good health. Sequencing was done on a sample of blood. CDR3 residues: CASSLQGGAGDTQYF. For the CDR3, the DNA is TGTGCCAGCAGCCTCCAAGGGGGCGCGGGAGATACGCAGTATTTT.